These 3 T cell receptor beta chains originate from one sample sequenced in a study of blood T cells in healthy people across ages. Sample-barcoded 5' priming and a J-beta primer mix drove a second PCR of roughly 7 to 11 cycles. Each CDR3 protein is one row after TCRdb ran MiXCR on the 5' RACE reads. The sample contains hundreds of thousands of distinct CDR3 sequences, around 21% of which appear only once. Sequencing used blood. Receptors originate from a man aged 65 to 85 in good health.

The rearrangement joins TRBV20-1 to TRBJ1-5, with 7 bases that match TRBD1. With 4 bases clipped from V and 5 bases from J, the junction kept 8 bases outside the gene matches. The CDR3 runs 14 residues. In germline, CDR1 is DFQATT, CDR2 SNEGSKA (reference sequence). The CDR3 DNA sequence: TGCAGTGCTACTTTCCGTCAGGGGGATCAGCCCCAGCATTTT. This sequence encodes CSATFRQGDQPQHF.

This clonotype was detected many times. The chain has TRBV10-3 and TRBJ2-3; 8 bases agree with TRBD2. Per germline, CDR1 ENHRY and CDR2 SYGVKD. V shed 3 bases and J 4 bases; nucleotides not matched to a gene: 0. This CDR3 comprises 13 residues. Written as DNA, the CDR3 is TGTGCCATCAGTGACGGGAGGGCAGATACGCAGTATTTT. The encoded protein is CAISDGRADTQYF.

A remark on this clonotype: A much larger clonotype is one base distant, so this may be a read error. The chain carries TRBV5-5 and TRBJ2-5; tentatively, D is TRBD1 (5 bases). The assigned J gene may be wrong: the sequence end matches TRBJ2-7 better. The CDR3 consists of 14 residues. Germline V gives CDR1 SGHKS, CDR2 YYEKEE (reference sequence). The CDR3: CASNLEPGRYEQYF. The CDR3 DNA follows: TGTGCCAGCAACTTGGAGCCAGGGCGATACGAGCAGTACTTC.